This T cell receptor (beta chain) was profiled in a study of shared clonotypes between healthy human individuals. Every one of the donors was a Caucasian adult that lived in Nashville, Tennessee. Germline CDR1 is MDHEN and CDR2 is SYDVKM. J was trimmed by 9 bases and V by 4 bases; bases with no gene match: 11. The CDR3 spans 14 residues. Generated by immunoSEQ multiplex PCR, the TCRdb table keeps only in-frame clones and is missing some. Of around 690,000 clones in the sample, 90% were seen once. Study results and limitations: A generally larger estimated richness was seen in naive subsets than in memory subsets.

With respect to this clone: What it recognizes is unknown.

This chain uses TRBV28 with TRBJ1-1; 7 nucleotides match TRBD1. Sequenced sample: memory CD8+ T cells from PBMCs. Subset defined: CD45RO+ cells pooled with CCR7-negative TemRA cells. The receptor comes from a man between 18 and 35 years old in good health. Some clones in this sample may be carry-over from other donors' samples. The CDR3 loop is CASSSSRGQYQAFF. CDR3 coding DNA: TGTGCCAGCAGTTCATCTAGGGGGCAGTACCAAGCTTTCTTT.